This is a list of T cell receptor beta chains from one sample in a study. One entry per CDR3 protein, called by TCRdb with MiXCR from the 5' RACE reads. The profile covers roughly 50,000 distinct CDR3 sequences, with roughly 18% appearing a single time and about 2.2% taken by the ten largest. Material for sequencing was naive CD4+ T cells sorted from blood. The receptors derive from a female donor with breast cancer. CDR3s include the opening cysteine and the closing phenylalanine or tryptophan. A D gene is named only where the DNA matches it firmly. The size field is filled for only some rows; it gives once, few, many or a size class.

cdr3_aa cdr3_nt j_call v_call d_call clone_size
CASSVSGTGNTEAFF TGCGCCAGCAGCGTATCCGGGACAGGGAACACTGAAGCTTTCTTT TRBJ1-1 TRBV5-1 TRBD1 few
CASSDRGTGELFF TGTGCCAGCAGCGACAGGGGGACCGGGGAGCTGTTTTTT TRBJ2-2 TRBV12-3/TRBV12-4 TRBD1 .
CAIRILDTQYF TGTGCCATCAGGATACTAGATACGCAGTATTTT TRBJ2-3 TRBV10-3 . .
CASSLEPGQGLYEQFF TGCGCCAGCAGCTTGGAACCGGGACAGGGTTTGTATGAGCAGTTCTTC TRBJ2-1 TRBV5-1 TRBD1 .
CAPSGSASHEQYF TGTGCCCCGAGTGGCAGCGCTTCCCACGAGCAGTACTTC TRBJ2-7 TRBV27 . .
CASSSWQANEQFF TGTGCCAGCAGTTCGTGGCAGGCCAATGAGCAGTTCTTC TRBJ2-1 TRBV12-3/TRBV12-4 . .
CASSRGQGSTDTQYF TGCGCCAGCAGCCGTGGGCAGGGTAGCACAGATACGCAGTATTTT TRBJ2-3 TRBV4-1 . few
CASSSGQGRNQPQHF TGTGCCAGCAGCTCTGGACAGGGAAGGAATCAGCCCCAGCATTTT TRBJ1-5 TRBV27 TRBD1 many
CASSSFPGQPQHF TGTGCCAGCAGCTCTTTCCCGGGACAGCCCCAGCATTTT TRBJ1-5 TRBV11-1 . many
CASSQERDEQYF TGCGCCAGCAGCCAAGAAAGGGACGAGCAGTACTTC TRBJ2-7 TRBV4-3 . many
CATSRDSGRSYEQYF TGTGCCACCAGCAGAGATAGCGGACGGTCCTACGAGCAGTACTTC TRBJ2-7 TRBV15 . few
CASRLLSGANVLTF TGTGCCAGTCGACTTCTCTCTGGGGCCAACGTCCTGACTTTC TRBJ2-6 TRBV12-3/TRBV12-4 . many
CSAIPGGVTVDTQYF TGCAGTGCTATCCCGGGGGGGGTTACTGTGGATACGCAGTATTTT TRBJ2-3 TRBV20-1 TRBD2 few
CASSQGRREEKLFF TGTGCCAGCAGTCAGGGACGCCGGGAGGAAAAACTGTTTTTT TRBJ1-4 TRBV6-6 . few
CASSPTNTIYF TGTGCCAGCAGTCCGACAAACACCATATATTTT TRBJ1-3 TRBV12-3/TRBV12-4 . .
CASSFYLSSYEQYF TGTGCCAGCAGCTTCTACCTTAGCTCCTACGAGCAGTACTTC TRBJ2-7 TRBV7-2 . few
CSAGEGGGTDTQYF TGCAGCGCCGGGGAGGGTGGTGGCACAGATACGCAGTATTTT TRBJ2-3 TRBV29-1 TRBD2 few
CASSLGRTATNEKLFF TGTGCCAGCAGCTTAGGTCGGACGGCAACTAATGAAAAACTGTTTTTT TRBJ1-4 TRBV7-9 . many
CASSRTDNEKLFF TGCGCCAGCAGCCGGACAGATAATGAAAAACTGTTTTTT TRBJ1-4 TRBV5-1 . few
CASSFQGAHNEKLFF TGCGCCAGCAGCTTCCAGGGGGCCCATAATGAAAAACTGTTTTTT TRBJ1-4 TRBV5-1 TRBD1 .
CASSQDSAGNTEAFF TGTGCCAGCAGCCAAGATTCGGCAGGGAACACTGAAGCTTTCTTT TRBJ1-1 TRBV4-2 . many
CASSLGRHNEQFF TGTGCTAGCAGCTTAGGGCGGCACAATGAGCAGTTCTTC TRBJ2-1 TRBV7-7 . .